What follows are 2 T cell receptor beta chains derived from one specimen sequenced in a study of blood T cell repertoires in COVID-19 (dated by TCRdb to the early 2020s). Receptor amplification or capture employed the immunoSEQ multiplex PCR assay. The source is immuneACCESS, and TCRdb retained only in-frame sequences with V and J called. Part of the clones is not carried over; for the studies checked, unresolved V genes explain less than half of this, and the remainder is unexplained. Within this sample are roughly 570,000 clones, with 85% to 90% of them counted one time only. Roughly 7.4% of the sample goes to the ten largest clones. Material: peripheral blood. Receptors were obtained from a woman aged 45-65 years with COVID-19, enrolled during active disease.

CDR3 nucleotides: TGTGCCAGCAGCCAGCGCACGGGACTAGCGCAGTACTTC. It is translated as CASSQRTGLAQYF. The V gene is TRBV14, the J gene TRBJ2-7, with 9 bases aligning to TRBD2. V lost 3 bases and J lost 9; bases outside the gene matches: 6. This CDR3 has 13 amino acids. Germline assignment: CDR1 SGHDN and CDR2 FVKESK.

DNA of the CDR3: TGTGCCAGCACCGCCCTCGGCGGACAGAACAATCAGCCCCAGCATTTT. Translating it yields CASTALGGQNNQPQHF. The V and J genes are TRBV27 and TRBJ1-5; tentatively, D is TRBD1 (6 bases). The CDR3 sequence is 16 residues long. Germline V gene sequence: CDR1 MNHEY, CDR2 SMNVEV (reference sequence). Trimming stripped 7 bases from V and 3 bases from J, with 19 bases between.